What follows is one T cell receptor beta chain and its context. Its antigen remains unknown. Only in-frame clones appear in the TCRdb table, and some are missing; sequencing was by immunoSEQ multiplex PCR. Of 2 million to 2.5 million clones listed, almost 96% are singletons. V was trimmed by 3 bases and J by 4 bases, leaving 13 bases between them. The CDR3 length is 15 residues. Germline V gene data show CDR1 as SGHRS and CDR2 as YFSETQ. This sample is part of a study of shared clonotypes between healthy human individuals. Across the whole study: The cohort had a couple of women and three men, ages 18 to 49. Each donor had three CD4 naive, three CD4 memory, two CD8 naive and one CD8 memory plate. Findings and limits, study-wide: Enrolling few donors narrowed the genetic and exposure-history diversity that was represented.

Both subsets, CD45RA+ naive and CD45RA-negative memory, were split from the CD4+ cells. The V call is TRBV5-1, the J call TRBJ2-2; a weak D match, TRBD1 (6 bases). Sequencing was carried out using naive CD4+ T cells sorted from blood. As for subset: CD45RA+ positively selected. The TCR was taken from a man aged 18 to 29 in good health. The CDR3 protein is CASSYSTGSTGELFF. CDR3 coding DNA: TGCGCCAGCAGCTACAGTACAGGGTCCACCGGGGAGCTGTTTTTT.